This is a list of T cell receptor beta chains from one sample in a study of shared clonotypes between healthy human individuals. TCRdb's table, derived via immunoSEQ multiplex PCR, lists solely in-frame clones and lacks some. This table holds about 710,000 clones, less than 80% found once. The sequenced sample consisted of memory CD4+ T cells sorted from blood. These receptors originate from a woman between 25 and 40 years old in good health. Each CDR3 is given with its conserved first and last residue. Fields, in order: CDR3 DNA, CDR3 protein, J gene, V gene, D gene, clone size. The D gene is left open where the match is weak. The size of a clone is reported for some rows only, either as once, few or many, or as a class for expanded clones.

TGTGCCAGCAGTTTCCAGGGCCTACCCTACGAGCAGTACTTC | CASSFQGLPYEQYF | TRBJ2-7 | TRBV27 | NA | few
TGCGCCAGCAGCTCCGGGACTAGCGGACTGGGGCAGTTCTTC | CASSSGTSGLGQFF | TRBJ2-1 | TRBV5-1 | TRBD2 | NA
TGCGCCAGCAGCCAAGATCGTTGGGGCTCGACCGCCTACGAGCAGTACTTC | CASSQDRWGSTAYEQYF | TRBJ2-7 | TRBV4-1 | NA | NA
TGTGCCAGCAGCCAGACGACAGGGGAACTCACTGAAGCTTTCTTT | CASSQTTGELTEAFF | TRBJ1-1 | TRBV2 | TRBD1 | NA
TGTGCCAGCAGTGACTTGACAAGGGATACGCAGTATTTT | CASSDLTRDTQYF | TRBJ2-3 | TRBV6-4 | NA | NA
TGTGCCAGCAGCTTAGCGGCCGGACGGAACTACGAGCAGTACTTC | CASSLAAGRNYEQYF | TRBJ2-7 | TRBV7-9 | NA | NA
TGTGCCACACGGGGACTAGCGGGAGTCTGGTCCTACAATGAGCAGTTCTTC | CATRGLAGVWSYNEQFF | TRBJ2-1 | TRBV28 | TRBD2 | NA
TGTGCCAGCAGCTTAGTCGCCGTGGGAGCGGCGAACACCGGGGAGCTGTTTTTT | CASSLVAVGAANTGELFF | TRBJ2-2 | TRBV7-8 | NA | NA
TGTGCCAGTAGTTCCGGACAGAGTTATGAAAAACTGTTTTTT | CASSSGQSYEKLFF | TRBJ1-4 | TRBV19 | NA | once
TGTGCCAGCAGCCCAGGACTAGCGGGAGATACGCAGTATTTT | CASSPGLAGDTQYF | TRBJ2-3 | TRBV11-3 | TRBD2 | NA
TGTGCCAGTAGTATAGTTAGCGGGAGGGCCGGCGATGAGCAGTTCTTC | CASSIVSGRAGDEQFF | TRBJ2-1 | TRBV19 | TRBD2 | few
TGTGCCAGCAGTCACCGAGGGGGGTACACAGATACGCAGTATTTT | CASSHRGGYTDTQYF | TRBJ2-3 | TRBV28 | NA | NA
TGTGCCACCAGTTCGTTTCAGGGGGTCTTGGGCTACACCTTC | CATSSFQGVLGYTF | TRBJ1-2 | TRBV28 | TRBD1 | NA
TGTGCCAGCTCCGACAGGGGGGGAGAGACCCAGTACTTC | CASSDRGGETQYF | TRBJ2-5 | TRBV18 | TRBD1 | NA
TGTGCCAGCAGCATCATTTGGGGTGGGGGGAACAATGAGCAGTTCTTC | CASSIIWGGGNNEQFF | TRBJ2-1 | TRBV11-3 | NA | NA
TGTGCCAGCAGTTTATTGATGGTCGGGGAAGCTTTCTTT | CASSLLMVGEAFF | TRBJ1-1 | TRBV28 | NA | NA
TGTGCCAGCAGTTTATCTTGGTGGGCCGGGGATGGCTACACCTTC | CASSLSWWAGDGYTF | TRBJ1-2 | TRBV27 | NA | NA
TGTGCCAGCAGCTTACAGGGTATCTCTGGAAACACCATATATTTT | CASSLQGISGNTIYF | TRBJ1-3 | TRBV7-2 | NA | NA
TGTGCCATCTCAAAGGACGGTCCCTATCAGCCCCAGCATTTT | CAISKDGPYQPQHF | TRBJ1-5 | TRBV10-3 | NA | NA
TGTGCCAGCAGTTTAATTCTTAGCAATCAGCCCCAGCATTTT | CASSLILSNQPQHF | TRBJ1-5 | TRBV27 | NA | NA